A single sample gave rise to the 26 T cell receptor beta chains below, sequenced in a study of blood T cells in healthy people across ages (dated by TCRdb to about 2015). To prepare the library, 5' RACE was applied. Sequencing instrument: Illumina HiSeq 2500. A second about 7 to 12 cycle PCR used a sample-barcoded 5' primer and a J-beta primer mix. TCRdb reprocessing: public reads trimmed at Q25 with fastp, clones called with MiXCR, in-frame beta chains kept. Every entry covers one CDR3 protein and lists the most common genes and DNA from its rows. In this sample the table shows about 1.1 million distinct CDR3 sequences, 35% to 40% of which occur a single time. The ten most abundant clones make up roughly 14% of the sample. The specimen sequenced was blood. The origin of the receptors is a young man in good health.

This clonotype was recorded at least ten times. The V and J genes are TRBV6-2 or TRBV6-3 and TRBJ1-1; D unclear. Trimming pared 5 bases from V and 1 base from J, leaving 8 bases between. The CDR3 has 13 residues. Per the germline V gene, CDR1 is MNHEY and CDR2 is SVGEGT. DNA for the CDR3: TGTGCCAGCAGTCTAAGCCAGAACACTGAAGCTTTCTTT. Its protein product is CASSLSQNTEAFF.

This clonotype was seen only a few times. The chain combines TRBV13 with TRBJ2-3; 7 nucleotides agree with TRBD1. This CDR3 spans 13 amino acids. J lost 5 bases, V lost 7 bases, and 6 bases had no gene match. The germline V gene encodes CDR1 PRHDT and CDR2 FYEKMQ (reference sequence). The CDR3 region is CASTGTAEDTQYF. The CDR3 nucleotides are TGTGCCAGCACTGGGACAGCGGAAGATACGCAGTATTTT.

This clonotype was counted between two and nine times. J is TRBJ2-1 and V is TRBV20-1; weak D call: TRBD1 (5 bases). Germline CDR1 and CDR2: DFQATT and SNEGSKA (reference sequence). This CDR3 is 13 amino acids long. The V end lost 6 bases, the J end lost 7 bases, and 16 bases lay between the germline ends. CDR3 in DNA: TGCAGTGCCGCTACCCCCAGGGCGAATGAGCAGTTCTTC. Its translation: CSAATPRANEQFF.

V usage is TRBV7-9 and J usage is TRBJ2-3; D ambiguous. Trimming removed 2 bases from V and 0 bases from J, with 21 bases in between. Germline assignment: CDR1 SEHNR and CDR2 FQNEAQ (reference sequence). This CDR3 spans 19 amino acids. In DNA form, the CDR3 reads TGTGCCAGCAGCTTAAAATCGAATCTGGTCTTGGCTAGCACAGATACGCAGTATTTT. Translated: CASSLKSNLVLASTDTQYF.

Points on this clonotype: A much larger clone differs by one base, so this may be a read error. This rearrangement joins TRBV29-1 to TRBJ2-7; D not certain. The CDR3 sequence is 12 residues long. The ends were cut back, 7 bases at V and 3 bases at J, with 13 bases in the middle. The germline gives CDR1 SQVTM, CDR2 ANQGSEA. The CDR3 sequence: CSGAETHYEQYF. The CDR3 nucleotides are TGCAGCGGGGCGGAGACTCACTACGAGCAGTACTTC.

The table lists this clonotype with a few counts. The chain combines TRBV12-3 or TRBV12-4 with TRBJ2-7; D unresolved. The CDR3 covers 12 residues. V lost 1 base, J lost 6 bases, and 7 bases lay in between. Here the CDR3 reads CASSLGGVEQYF. The CDR3 nucleotides read TGTGCCAGCAGTTTAGGTGGGGTCGAGCAGTACTTC.

This clonotype was observed a handful of times. V usage is TRBV20-1 and J usage is TRBJ1-2; 9 positions match TRBD1. This CDR3 is 13 amino acids long. CDR1 is DFQATT, CDR2 SNEGSKA, per germline (reference sequence). V was clipped by 5 bases and J by 8 bases; unmatched bases: 9. The CDR3 DNA reads TGCAGTGCTCCCCACGGGACAGGGTACGGCTACACCTTC. Translation: CSAPHGTGYGYTF.

The chain is built from TRBV18 and TRBJ2-1; D ambiguous. CDR1 is KGHSH, CDR2 LQKENI, per germline. The CDR3 has 12 residues. Between the trimmed V and J ends, which lost 7 bases and 8 bases, there was a span of 12 bases. The CDR3 bases are TGTGCCAGCTTTCAAGATTTCCATGAGCAGTTCTTC. Translated, it gives CASFQDFHEQFF.

This clonotype was counted ten times or more. The genes are TRBV20-1 and TRBJ1-5; 10 bases align to TRBD1. In germline, CDR1 is DFQATT, CDR2 SNEGSKA (reference sequence). The CDR3 consists of 16 residues. V was clipped by 0 bases and J by 4 bases; unmatched bases: 6. The chain's CDR3 is CSAREPRGQGNQPQHF. Written as DNA, the CDR3 is TGCAGTGCTAGAGAACCTAGGGGACAGGGGAATCAGCCCCAGCATTTT.

This chain uses TRBV28 with TRBJ1-1; TRBD1 might be the D (6 bases). V lost 8 bases, J lost 3 bases, and 19 bases lay in between. This CDR3 contains 15 residues. The germline V gene has CDR1 MDHEN and CDR2 SYDVKM. CDR3 residues: CASSPAGDRYTEAFF. The CDR3 DNA is TGTGCCAGCTCCCCCGCAGGGGATCGGTACACTGAAGCTTTCTTT.

The chain carries TRBV9 and TRBJ2-3; D perhaps matches TRBD1 (6 bases). CDR1 and CDR2 from the germline V gene are SGDLS and YYNGEE. This CDR3 region has 17 residues. V was shortened by 4 bases and J by 1 base, with 19 bases between the two germline ends. The CDR3 reads CASSLDPQGPGTDTQYF. The CDR3 nucleotides are TGTGCCAGCAGCCTCGACCCACAGGGTCCTGGCACAGATACGCAGTATTTT.

Turning to this clonotype: The junction differs from germline at one of its ends, possibly a read error. The chain couples TRBV7-3 to TRBJ1-1, with 9 nucleotides matching TRBD1. Germline-derived CDR1 and CDR2 are SGHTA and FQGTGA. The CDR3 loop spans 15 amino acids. The chain's CDR3 is CASSLTGTGHTEAFF. CDR3 in DNA: TGTGCCAGCAGCCTAACCGGGACAGGGCACACTGAAGCTTTCTTT.

This clonotype was seen just once. V and J are TRBV5-1 and TRBJ2-4, with 9 nucleotides matching TRBD1. The J call could be wrong; TRBJ2-7 is a better fit for the DNA end. Germline V gives CDR1 SGHRS, CDR2 YFSETQ. This CDR3 contains 17 residues. This CDR3 reads CASSLWYRGTGSYEQYF. The DNA of the CDR3 is TGCGCCAGCAGCTTGTGGTATAGGGGGACAGGGTCCTACGAGCAGTACTTC.

This chain uses TRBV28 with TRBJ2-3; D gene unclear. The germline V gene encodes CDR1 MDHEN and CDR2 SYDVKM. Deletions cut 6 bases from V and 0 bases from J, with 16 bases between. The CDR3 runs to 16 residues. CDR3 coding DNA: TGTGCCAGCAGCCTGGGGTCGGTAGCTAGCACAGATACGCAGTATTTT. Translating it yields CASSLGSVASTDTQYF.

The V call is TRBV7-2, the J call TRBJ1-4; 8 positions agree with TRBD1. The junction had 6 bases not matched to a gene; V was cut back by 1 base and J by 8 bases. CDR3 length: 15 amino acids. The germline V gene encodes CDR1 SGHTA and CDR2 FQGNSA. CDR3 coding DNA: TGTGCCAGCAGCTTAGTTGGGACAGGTCGAGAAAAACTGTTTTTT. Translated: CASSLVGTGREKLFF.

The CDR3 loop is CASSYSARAKSYYEQYF. As DNA, the CDR3 is TGTGCCAGCAGTTACTCTGCCAGGGCGAAATCCTACTACGAGCAGTACTTC. The chain has TRBV6-6 and TRBJ2-7, with D perhaps TRBD1 (5 bases). Germline CDR1 reads MNHNY; CDR2 reads SVGAGI (reference sequence). Trimming took 0 bases from V and 3 from J, leaving 18 bases between them. The CDR3 length is 17 residues.

This clonotype has just a few counts. The rearrangement joins TRBV27 to TRBJ2-3; possible D gene TRBD2, 6 bases. Germline values: CDR1 MNHEY, CDR2 SMNVEV (reference sequence). The germline V and J ends were trimmed by 8 bases and 6 bases, with 18 bases remaining between them. There are 14 residues in the CDR3. The CDR3 DNA is TGTGCCAGCGCCCGGCGGGGTCAATCGGATACGCAGTATTTT. This encodes CASARRGQSDTQYF.

This clonotype was seen a handful of times. This rearrangement joins TRBV20-1 to TRBJ2-3; D unclear. The CDR3 extends over 13 amino acids. V lost 6 bases and J 0 bases, leaving 10 bases between the germline ends. The germline CDR1 and CDR2 sequences are DFQATT and SNEGSKA (reference sequence). The CDR3 DNA reads TGCAGTGCGTGGAGCCGAAGCACAGATACGCAGTATTTT. It encodes CSAWSRSTDTQYF.

The CDR3 DNA is TGTGCCAGCAGCAAAGAGAAGGGGGGCACCTACGAGCAGTACTTC. This codes for CASSKEKGGTYEQYF. This chain uses TRBV21-1 with TRBJ2-7. TRBV21-1 is designated a pseudogene. The CDR3 sequence is 15 residues long.

This clonotype was observed a few times. The CDR3 region is CAISDLGGGRSNQPQHF. CDR3 bases: TGTGCCATCAGTGATTTAGGGGGGGGCCGGAGCAATCAGCCCCAGCATTTT. This chain connects TRBV10-3 to TRBJ1-5, with D possibly being TRBD1 (6 bases). Per the germline V gene, CDR1 is ENHRY and CDR2 is SYGVKD. This CDR3 region has 17 residues. Trimming removed 3 bases from V and 1 base from J, with 16 bases in between.

This chain links TRBV29-1 with TRBJ1-1; D is undetermined. Germline V gene lookup returns CDR1 SQVTM and CDR2 ANQGSEA. Trimming took 4 bases from V and 5 from J, leaving 14 bases between them. The CDR3 length is 13 residues. The CDR3 region is CSVGEYSSTEAFF. The DNA of the CDR3 is TGCAGCGTTGGAGAATACAGCTCTACTGAAGCTTTCTTT. Full variable domain (missing parts from reference TRBV29-1 and TRBJ1-1): SAVISQKPSRDICQRGTSLTIQCQVDSQVTMMFWYRQQPGQSLTLIATANQGSEATYESGFVIDKFPISRPNLTFSTLTVSNMSPEDSSIYLCSVGEYSSTEAFFGQGTRLTVV.

This chain uses TRBV6-1 with TRBJ1-1; D may be TRBD1 (5 bases). This CDR3 is built from 13 residues. CDR1 is MNHNS, CDR2 SASEGT, per germline. Trimming shortened V by 7 bases and J by 2 bases, and 11 bases separated the two germline ends. CDR3 in DNA: TGTGCCAGCACCATCCAGGGAAACACTGAAGCTTTCTTT. Protein: CASTIQGNTEAFF.

This clonotype appeared a few times. The rearrangement uses TRBV7-8 and TRBJ2-3; D remains ambiguous. Germline V gene data show CDR1 as SGHVS and CDR2 as FQNEAQ. CDR3 length: 14 residues. The ends were cut back, 2 bases at V and 0 bases at J, with 6 bases in the middle. The CDR3 sequence is CASSLKPSTDTQYF. Here the CDR3 DNA reads TGTGCCAGCAGCTTAAAACCTAGCACAGATACGCAGTATTTT. The variable domain in full, completed from reference TRBV7-8 and TRBJ2-3, reads GAGVSQSPRYKVAKRGQDVALRCDPISGHVSLFWYQQALGQGPEFLTYFQNEAQLDKSGLPSDRFFAERPEGSVSTLKIQRTQQEDSAVYLCASSLKPSTDTQYFGPGTRLTVL.

This clonotype was seen more than once but under ten times. The J gene is TRBJ2-7, the V gene TRBV3-1; 7 bases align to TRBD1. J gave up 2 bases and V 2 bases, and 9 bases lay outside the gene matches. This CDR3 has 16 amino acids. CDR1 and CDR2 from the germline V gene are LGHDT and YNNKEL (reference sequence). CDR3 residues: CASSQTDRTRAYEQYF. CDR3 in DNA: TGTGCCAGCAGCCAAACGGACAGGACCAGGGCCTACGAGCAGTACTTC.

J is TRBJ2-5 and V is TRBV13, with TRBD1 matching 10 bases. V was pared by 5 bases and J by 1 base, with 4 bases of the junction left unmatched. From germline, CDR1 is PRHDT and CDR2 FYEKMQ (reference sequence). The CDR3 loop spans 15 amino acids. The CDR3 here is CASSMGQGSQETQYF. The CDR3 DNA reads TGTGCCAGCAGCATGGGACAGGGGTCCCAAGAGACCCAGTACTTC. Filled out from reference TRBV13 and TRBJ2-5, the complete variable domain reads AAGVIQSPRHLIKEKRETATLKCYPIPRHDTVYWYQQGPGQDPQFLISFYEKMQSDKGSIPDRFSAQQFSDYHSELNMSSLELGDSALYFCASSMGQGSQETQYFGPGTRLLVL.

The rearrangement uses TRBV4-3 and TRBJ2-2, with unresolved D. Germline-derived CDR1 and CDR2 are LGHNA and YSLEER. This CDR3 has 14 residues. V lost 1 base, J lost 4 bases, and 7 bases lay in between. CDR3 DNA: TGCGCCAGCAGCCAAGTGATGGTCACCGGGGAGCTGTTTTTT. This sequence encodes CASSQVMVTGELFF.